This is a list of T cell receptor beta chains from one sample in a study of cytomegalovirus exposure and HLA in healthy donors. Produced via immunoSEQ multiplex PCR; TCRdb's table is partial and in-frame only. The sample gives about 180,000 clones, around 75% of which show up once; 2.9% is in the top ten. The sample comprised PBMCs. The receptors here all came from a male donor in good health and CMV-seronegative. Both conserved end residues are trimmed from each CDR3. Size is omitted from some rows. Given values are once, few, many or a class for expanded clones.

>TRBV6-5|TRBJ1-3|-
ATKADRYGNTIY
>TRBV6-1|TRBJ2-6|-
ASSPGDGANVLT
>TRBV5-1|TRBJ2-2|few
ASSFARGELF
>TRBV28|TRBJ2-1|once
ASYSVYNEQF
>TRBV7-9|TRBJ2-1|few
AGAGSSYNEQF
>TRBV28|TRBJ1-5|once
ASSLSSQPQH
>TRBV30|TRBJ2-3|-
AWSDSRNTQY
>TRBV28|TRBJ1-5|-
ASNLDRYSNQPQH
>TRBV11-3|TRBJ1-3|few
ASSLHRGCSGNTIY
>TRBV30|TRBJ1-5|-
AWSDRDRNQPQH
>TRBV29-1|TRBJ1-5|-
SVVVGGAGNQPQH
>TRBV30|TRBJ1-5|-
AWRMGGQGNQPQH
>TRBV30|TRBJ1-5|-
AWSVTDSNQPQH
>TRBV7-9|TRBJ2-3|-
ASTRDSRTDTQY
>TRBV30|TRBJ1-5|-
AWRGQGSQPQH
>TRBV10-3|TRBJ1-2|-
AISRQGTNYGYT
>TRBV5-8|TRBJ1-4|-
ASSWVQDANEKLF
>TRBV27|TRBJ2-7|-
ASSLTGSEQY
>TRBV2|TRBJ1-1|once
ASTYDRYTEAF
>TRBV6-1|TRBJ2-1|-
ASSALTSGGVSYNEQF
>TRBV5-1|TRBJ1-2|once
ASSEGQGMVSRGYT
>TRBV6-5|TRBJ2-3|-
ASIWGGTDTQY
>TRBV4-1|TRBJ1-6|once
ASSQGTDNSPLH
>TRBV19|TRBJ1-5|-
ASSILTGLQPQH
>TRBV9|TRBJ2-1|-
ASSVAGVSLIEQF
>TRBV19|TRBJ2-7|-
ASRTRDSNTYEQY
>TRBV10-3|TRBJ1-5|once
AISDRGSQPQH
>TRBV28|TRBJ2-1|few
ASSSPGLAGGPSFYNEQF
>TRBV29-1|TRBJ2-7|-
SVGTGITYEQY
>TRBV7-2|TRBJ1-6|-
ASSYRGASYNSPLH
>TRBV2|TRBJ2-6|-
ASRPGTGGDGANVLT
>TRBV6-5|TRBJ1-5|-
ASSYSSNQPQH
>TRBV7-9|TRBJ1-1|-
ASRLGGINTEAF
>TRBV6-1|TRBJ2-1|few
ASSEEAGGYNEQF